The 22 T cell receptor beta chains in this list originate from one sample, sequenced in a study of shared clonotypes between healthy human individuals. The table came from immunoSEQ multiplex PCR; TCRdb's copy has only in-frame clones and leaves some out. The sample has 400,000 or so clones, about 96% seen once. The sample taken for sequencing was memory CD8+ T cells sorted from blood. Subset noted: CD45RO+ cells pooled with CCR7-negative TemRA cells. Receptor source: a man aged 25 to 45 in good health.

The J gene is TRBJ2-4, the V gene TRBV6-1; D unclear. V gave up 1 base and J gave up 3 bases, with 7 bases separating them. The CDR3 has 14 amino acids. Germline-derived CDR1 and CDR2 are MNHNS and SASEGT. CDR3 sequence (DNA): TGTGCCAGCAGTGAAGAGGACGGCAAAAACATTCAGTACTTC. Translation gives CASSEEDGKNIQYF.

This chain joins TRBV5-6 and TRBJ2-1; D tentatively fits TRBD1 or TRBD2 (5 bases each). CDR3 length equals 15 residues. Between the trimmed V and J ends, which lost 0 bases and 3 bases, there was a span of 10 bases. Germline CDR1 reads SGHDT; CDR2 reads YYEEEE. As DNA, the CDR3 is TGTGCCAGCAGCTTGGCAGGGAGTTTCTACAATGAGCAGTTCTTC. It specifies CASSLAGSFYNEQFF. Together with reference TRBV5-6 and TRBJ2-1, the CDR3 gives the full variable domain: DAGVTQSPTHLIKTRGQQVTLRCSPKSGHDTVSWYQQALGQGPQFIFQYYEEEERQRGNFPDRFSGHQFPNYSSELNVNALLLGDSALYLCASSLAGSFYNEQFFGPGTRLTVL.

This sequence joins TRBV9 and TRBJ2-3; perhaps TRBD1 as D (5 bases). Germline-derived CDR1 and CDR2 are SGDLS and YYNGEE. V lost 2 bases and J lost 5, with 12 bases in between. This CDR3 comprises 14 residues. CDR3 DNA sequence: TGTGCCAGCAGCGTTCAGGGATCAGGAGATACGCAGTATTTT. Its translation is CASSVQGSGDTQYF.

J is TRBJ2-7 and V is TRBV28; perhaps TRBD1 as D (6 bases). The CDR3 length is 13 residues. Germline values: CDR1 MDHEN, CDR2 SYDVKM. Between the trimmed V and J ends, which lost 6 bases and 3 bases, there was a span of 12 bases. The CDR3 sequence: CASSPIGGYEQYF. The CDR3 DNA follows: TGTGCCAGCAGCCCTATAGGGGGCTACGAGCAGTACTTC.

V and J are TRBV7-2 and TRBJ2-7, with D tentatively TRBD2 (5 bases). The V gene lost 5 bases and the J gene lost 5 bases, with 16 bases spanning the gap. The CDR3 loop spans 14 amino acids. The V gene's germline CDR1 is SGHTA and CDR2 FQGNSA. CDR3 coding DNA: TGTGCCAGCAGCCCCCGGACTCCCCTTGACGAGCAGTACTTC. Translation gives CASSPRTPLDEQYF.

The gene calls are TRBV7-9 and TRBJ2-7; maybe TRBD1 (5 bases). CDR3 length: 15 residues. Per the germline V gene, CDR1 is SEHNR and CDR2 is FQNEAQ (reference sequence). The V end lost 5 bases, the J end lost 4 bases, and 18 bases lay between the germline ends. CDR3 sequence (DNA): TGTGCCAGCAGCCCCCAGGGCCTAAAGAGGTACGAGCAGTACTTC. It specifies CASSPQGLKRYEQYF.

The chain recombines TRBV7-9 with TRBJ2-7; no firm D call. The V gene lost 5 bases and the J gene lost 3 bases, with 11 bases spanning the gap. From germline, CDR1 is SEHNR and CDR2 FQNEAQ (reference sequence). CDR3 length: 13 amino acids. The CDR3 region is CASSLDPNYEQYF. The DNA for the CDR3 is TGTGCCAGCAGCCTCGACCCGAACTACGAGCAGTACTTC.

This chain connects TRBV19 to TRBJ1-1, with a tentative D call TRBD1 (5 bases). This CDR3 contains 14 residues. Per the germline V gene, CDR1 is LNHDA and CDR2 is SQIVND (reference sequence). V was pared by 7 bases and J by 6 bases, with 18 bases between. CDR3 loop: CASTLGSGTPEAFF. CDR3 coding DNA: TGTGCCAGTACCCTTGGGTCAGGGACCCCTGAAGCTTTCTTT.

The gene calls are TRBV11-2 and TRBJ2-7, with 12 bases aligning to TRBD2. The CDR3 sequence is 12 residues long. The V segment lost 5 bases and the J segment 7 bases; nucleotides outside the gene matches: 0. CDR1 and CDR2 from the germline V gene are SGHAT and FQNNGV. The CDR3 sequence is CASSGLAGEQYF. The CDR3, as DNA: TGTGCCAGCAGCGGACTAGCGGGAGAGCAGTACTTC.

The chain links TRBV6-5 to TRBJ1-1; no clear D. This CDR3 is 11 amino acids long. The V gene's germline CDR1 is MNHEY and CDR2 SVGAGI. Trimming took 8 bases from V and 7 from J, leaving 11 bases between them. Written as DNA, the CDR3 is TGTGCCAGCGGTCGGCTTAATGAAGCTTTCTTT. Protein sequence: CASGRLNEAFF.

This clone was seen just once. V and J are TRBV6-9 and TRBJ1-5; D possibly corresponds to TRBD1 (6 bases). Trimming left V 2 bases short and J 1 base short, with 24 bases between. This CDR3 contains 20 residues. Looked up from germline, CDR1 is MNHGY and CDR2 is SVAAGI. CDR3 residues: CASSYPETNTAGVSNQPQHF. The CDR3 DNA reads TGTGCCAGCAGTTATCCGGAGACTAACACTGCAGGGGTGAGCAATCAGCCCCAGCATTTT.

The rearrangement joins TRBV5-1 to TRBJ2-3; 12 bases map to TRBD2. This CDR3 contains 16 residues. The germline gives CDR1 SGHRS, CDR2 YFSETQ. V lost 0 bases and J lost 2; bases outside the gene matches: 1. CDR3 loop: CASSLGLAGDTDTQYF. CDR3 bases: TGCGCCAGCAGCTTGGGACTAGCGGGGGACACAGATACGCAGTATTTT.

This chain uses TRBV28 with TRBJ1-2; D uncertain. V was pared by 6 bases and J by 2 bases, with 10 bases between. The CDR3 contains 13 residues. CDR1 is MDHEN and CDR2 is SYDVKM in the germline V gene. In nucleotides, the CDR3 is TGTGCCAGCAGACTTCCAGAAAACTATGGCTACACCTTC. Its protein is CASRLPENYGYTF.

The chain uses TRBV4-2 and TRBJ1-2, with D unresolved. V lost 3 bases and J 0 bases, leaving 11 bases between the germline ends. The CDR3 spans 15 residues. Germline V gene data show CDR1 as LGHNA and CDR2 as YNFKEQ. The CDR3 DNA reads TGTGCCAGCAGCCAGGCGGGTGGGTCTAACTATGGCTACACCTTC. Encoded protein: CASSQAGGSNYGYTF.

The gene calls are TRBV11-2 and TRBJ2-1; D unresolved. V was pared by 1 base and J by 9 bases, with 1 base between. The CDR3 is made up of 10 amino acids. CDR1 SGHAT and CDR2 FQNNGV come from the germline V gene. The CDR3 here is CASSLVEQFF. The DNA of the CDR3 is TGTGCCAGCAGCTTAGTTGAGCAGTTCTTC.

Comment on this clone: At one boundary the junction diverges from the germline segment, which might be a read error. The gene calls are TRBV5-1 and TRBJ2-3; 9 nucleotides line up with TRBD2. Germline V gene data show CDR1 as SGHRS and CDR2 as YFSETQ. CDR3 length: 13 amino acids. The CDR3 is CASKAGGTDMQYF. The CDR3 DNA follows: TGCGCCAGCAAAGCGGGAGGCACAGATATGCAGTATTTT.

The V call is TRBV6-4, the J call TRBJ2-7, with D unclear. This CDR3 region has 9 residues. Between the trimmed V and J ends, which lost 10 bases and 3 bases, there was a span of 4 bases. Per germline, CDR1 MRHNA and CDR2 SNTAGT. The CDR3 loop is CATYYEQYF. CDR3 nucleotides: TGTGCCACCTACTACGAGCAGTACTTC.

The rearrangement uses TRBV18 and TRBJ2-7, with D possibly TRBD2 on 5 matching bases. This CDR3 spans 14 amino acids. The V gene's germline CDR1 is KGHSH and CDR2 LQKENI. Trimming left V 2 bases short and J 3 bases short, with 11 bases between. Here the CDR3 DNA reads TGTGCCAGCTCACCAGGTAGCGTCCTCTACGAGCAGTACTTC. Translated, it gives CASSPGSVLYEQYF.

The chain combines TRBV19 with TRBJ2-3; D is ambiguous. The V and J ends lost 5 bases and 2 bases respectively, with 14 bases between them. The germline V gene encodes CDR1 LNHDA and CDR2 SQIVND (reference sequence). CDR3 length: 15 amino acids. The DNA of the CDR3 is TGTGCCAGTAGTCCCCCCCATTACACCACAGATACGCAGTATTTT. Amino acid sequence: CASSPPHYTTDTQYF.

Of note for this clone: The junction departs from germline at one end; a sequencing error may be responsible. The genes are TRBV5-8 and TRBJ2-4; D is uncertain. Germline V gives CDR1 SGHTS, CDR2 YDEGEE. CDR3 size: 12 residues. CDR3: CASSPNSSPSPF. The CDR3 nucleotides are TGTGCCAGCAGCCCTAATAGTTCCCCTTCCCCCTTC.

This rearrangement joins TRBV19 to TRBJ2-1, with TRBD1 matching over 9 bases. Germline CDR1 LNHDA, CDR2 SQIVND (reference sequence). J was trimmed by 5 bases and V by 3 bases; bases with no gene match: 2. The length of the CDR3 is 14 residues. The chain's CDR3 is CASSIDRGDNEQFF. CDR3 nucleotides: TGTGCCAGTAGTATCGACAGGGGGGACAATGAGCAGTTCTTC. The full variable domain, in which reference TRBV19 and TRBJ2-1 provide the parts outside the CDR3, is DGGITQSPKYLFRKEGQNVTLSCEQNLNHDAMYWYRQDPGQGLRLIYYSQIVNDFQKGDIAEGYSVSREKKESFPLTVTSAQKNPTAFYLCASSIDRGDNEQFFGPGTRLTVL.

The CDR3 DNA is TGTGCCAGCAGCGTAGCGGGACACCCCTACGAGCAGTACTTC. Amino acids: CASSVAGHPYEQYF. The rearrangement links TRBV9 to TRBJ2-7, with D perhaps TRBD1 (6 bases). This CDR3 has 14 residues. V dropped 0 bases and J dropped 2 bases, with 9 bases sitting between them. CDR1 is SGDLS, CDR2 YYNGEE, per germline.